These 8 T cell receptor beta chains share one sample of origin, sequenced in a study of vaccination effects on CD4 cells after COVID-19 (dated 2022 in TCRdb). The library was made by the immunoSEQ multiplex PCR assay. This is the immuneACCESS table as TCRdb keeps it, with only in-frame sequences that have V and J called. A part of the clones is gone; compared with another copy, unresolved V genes explain less than half, and the rest is unexplained. The sample table records approximately 31,000 clones; 70% to 85% of these occur just once. The ten largest make up around 30% of the sample. In the ViraFEST assay, PBMC were stimulated with viral peptide pools, and antigen-specific CD4+ T cell clonotypes were then identified by expansion using TCR sequencing. After around 11 days of culture, CD4+ T cells were isolated with the EasySep CD4+ T cell isolation kit. PCR-confirmed SARS-CoV-2 infection had occurred in convalescent patients between March and December 2020, before the Alpha, Beta and Delta variants emerged in the United States.

Their recognized antigens are unknown. This material consisted of CD4+ T cells from PBMCs cultured with a peptide pool, taken before COVID-19 vaccination. Receptors were obtained from a human donor who had a prior SARS-CoV-2 infection.

This clone was counted between two and nine times. The chain is built from TRBV5-6 and TRBJ2-7; 12 positions match TRBD2. Trimming took 3 bases from V and 6 from J; bases not matched to a gene: 10. Germline V gene lookup returns CDR1 SGHDT and CDR2 YYEEEE. The CDR3 loop spans 16 amino acids. In DNA, the CDR3 is TGTGCCAGCAGCTCGAACCCGACTAGCGGGAGTGGCGAGCAGTACTTC. Its translation is CASSSNPTSGSGEQYF.

The chain employs TRBV5-4 and TRBJ2-2; 7 nucleotides line up with TRBD2. Germline V gene data show CDR1 as SGHNT and CDR2 as YYREEE (reference sequence). The trim removed 4 bases at V and 5 bases at J, leaving 23 bases unmatched. This CDR3 contains 20 residues. The CDR3 here is CASSLERGAGYTGRTGELFF. In DNA, the CDR3 is TGTGCCAGCAGCCTGGAAAGGGGAGCGGGGTATACTGGGCGGACCGGGGAGCTGTTTTTT.

The chain carries TRBV5-1 and TRBJ1-2; possible D gene TRBD1, 5 bases. The CDR3 is made up of 14 amino acids. The germline V gene has CDR1 SGHRS and CDR2 YFSETQ. V was trimmed by 5 bases and J by 2 bases, leaving 13 bases between them. The CDR3 region is CASRAGTVNYGYTF. The CDR3 coding sequence is TGCGCCAGCAGAGCCGGGACGGTCAACTATGGCTACACCTTC.

CDR3 sequence: CASSFDRLTYEQYF. Written as DNA, the CDR3 is TGTGCCAGCAGTTTCGACAGGCTAACCTACGAGCAGTACTTC. The J gene is TRBJ2-7, the V gene TRBV6-5; tentative D call: TRBD1 (6 bases). The V end lost 4 bases, the J end lost 2 bases, and 12 bases lay between the germline ends. From germline, CDR1 is MNHEY and CDR2 SVGAGI. The CDR3 totals 14 residues.

In its sample, this clone was seen a few times. V is TRBV28 and J is TRBJ1-5; maybe TRBD1 (5 bases). The CDR3 contains 13 residues. Looked up from germline, CDR1 is MDHEN and CDR2 is SYDVKM. Between the trimmed V and J ends, which lost 8 bases and 7 bases, there was a span of 15 bases. The CDR3 loop is CASCSGRLQPQHF. The CDR3 nucleotides are TGTGCCAGCTGTTCGGGACGACTACAGCCCCAGCATTTT.

The rearrangement joins TRBV5-6 to TRBJ2-7; TRBD2 matches 12 bases. Germline CDR1 is SGHDT and CDR2 is YYEEEE. CDR3 size: 16 residues. The V and J ends lost 4 bases and 10 bases, in that order; junction bases with no gene match: 15. CDR3: CASSPGLAGTFFLQYF. DNA of the CDR3: TGTGCCAGCAGCCCAGGACTAGCGGGGACCTTTTTCCTACAGTACTTC.

The genes are TRBV7-2 and TRBJ2-7; weak D call: TRBD2 (5 bases). CDR3 length: 16 residues. V lost 1 base to trimming and J lost 0 bases, with 13 bases between them. Germline V gives CDR1 SGHTA, CDR2 FQGNSA. The CDR3, as DNA: TGTGCCAGCAGCTTAGGGGTCGGGGTCCCCTCCTACGAGCAGTACTTC. It is translated as CASSLGVGVPSYEQYF. Using reference TRBV7-2 and TRBJ2-7 for the parts outside the CDR3, the full variable domain is GAGVSQSPSNKVTEKGKDVELRCDPISGHTALYWYRQSLGQGLEFLIYFQGNSAPDKSGLPSDRFSAERTGGSVSTLTIQRTQQEDSAVYLCASSLGVGVPSYEQYFGPGTRLTVT.

This chain joins TRBV4-3 and TRBJ2-3; D remains ambiguous. This CDR3 contains 14 residues. Trimming pared 3 bases from V and 3 bases from J, leaving 10 bases between. Germline V CDR1 and CDR2: LGHNA, YSLEER. The CDR3 DNA follows: TGCGCCAGCAGCCATTCAGCGTTGACAGATACGCAGTATTTT. It codes for CASSHSALTDTQYF.